Listed here is a single T cell receptor (beta chain). The sample belongs to a study of control samples from healthy donors and cancer patients. J gave up 7 bases and V 8 bases, and 11 bases lay outside the gene matches. The CDR3 is 15 amino acids. Germline CDR1 SNHLY, CDR2 FYNNEI. TCRdb's copy holds only in-frame clones and misses some; the assay was immunoSEQ multiplex PCR. The data hold 230,000 or so clones, with around 94% observed a single time. The receptor's source is a man between 45 and 60 years old in good health. Sequencing used blood. V usage is TRBV2 and J usage is TRBJ2-2, with TRBD2 matching over 9 bases. CDR3 loop: CASLALAGRGGELFF. Here the CDR3 DNA reads TGTGCCAGCCTCGCACTAGCGGGCCGGGGCGGGGAGCTGTTTTTT.